This T cell receptor beta chain appears in the sequencing data of a study of shared clonotypes between healthy human individuals. Study-level background: Donors were a couple of women and a few men aged 18 to 49.

CD45RO-negative, CCR7-selected cells formed the naive CD8 fraction, which excluded terminally differentiated effector memory CD45RA+ cells. The donor cohort consisted entirely of Caucasian adults residing in Nashville, Tennessee. Looked up from germline, CDR1 is MDHEN and CDR2 is SYDVKM. V lost 2 bases and J lost 5, with 12 bases in between. This CDR3 has 14 amino acids. The assay was immunoSEQ multiplex PCR, and TCRdb's table has in-frame clones only and misses some. The sample yields hundreds of thousands of clones, 95% seen once. With regard to this clone: Other DNA variants within this sample encode the same CDR3.

The chain uses TRBV28 and TRBJ1-1; D is possibly TRBD1 (5 bases). The origin of this receptor is a woman aged 25-40 years in good health. Sequenced sample: naive CD8+ T cells sorted from blood. The CDR3 sequence: CASSLRRGRTEAFF. For the CDR3, the DNA is TGTGCCAGCAGTTTACGGCGGGGGAGGACTGAAGCTTTCTTT.